The 5 T cell receptor beta chains reported below all come from one sample, sequenced in a study of T cells in Graves' hyperthyroidism and ophthalmopathy (dated by TCRdb to 2018 to 2020). The library was generated by multiplex PCR. TCRdb shows the sequencer as Illumina HiSeq 2000. The TCR beta CDR3 regions were amplified from the RNA transcripts. A first-round RT-PCR of the TCR CDR3 used the HTBI primer set with the Qiagen OneStep RT-PCR kit. Starting from the raw public reads, TCRdb applied fastp trimming at Q25, assembled clones with MiXCR and retained in-frame beta chains. Merged by CDR3 protein, the rows form single entries marked with the most common genes and DNA. The sample table lists 300,000 to 450,000 distinct CDR3 sequences, 15% to 17% of them with a count of one. The ten largest clones take up about 30% of the sample. Material for sequencing was blood. Receptors were obtained from a woman in her late teens or twenties with Graves' hyperthyroidism that later progressed to Graves' ophthalmopathy.

This clonotype was counted only a few times. The genes are TRBV6-1 and TRBJ2-3; 7 nucleotides align to TRBD2. V trimming: 6 bases; J trimming: 8 bases; junction bases outside the gene matches: 5. CDR3 length: 12 residues. Germline lookup yields CDR1 MNHNS and CDR2 SASEGT. This chain's CDR3 is CASSIREVTQYF. The CDR3 region has the DNA TGTGCCAGCAGCATACGGGAGGTTACGCAGTATTTT.

The chain employs TRBV3-1 and TRBJ2-5; 11 bases line up with TRBD2. The CDR3 loop spans 16 amino acids. With V trimmed by 5 bases and J by 5 bases, 10 bases remained unmatched. Germline CDR1 LGHDT, CDR2 YNNKEL (reference sequence). In DNA, the CDR3 is TGTGCCAGCAGCTCTACTAGCGGGAGTAGGATGGAGACCCAGTACTTC. This translates into CASSSTSGSRMETQYF.

This clonotype was seen at least ten times. The gene calls are TRBV6-1 and TRBJ2-1; TRBD2 matches 14 bases. The ends lost 6 bases at V and 6 bases at J; junction bases unmatched: 4. Germline V gene data show CDR1 as MNHNS and CDR2 as SASEGT. The CDR3 runs to 15 residues. This CDR3 reads CASSTTSGRANEQFF. The CDR3 DNA reads TGTGCCAGCAGCACGACTAGCGGGAGGGCCAATGAGCAGTTCTTC.

This clonotype showed up just a few times. The chain has TRBV7-9 and TRBJ2-7, with 9 bases identical to TRBD2. The germline CDR1 and CDR2 sequences are SEHNR and FQNEAQ (reference sequence). Germline trimming cut 8 bases from V and 2 bases from J; bases unmatched to any gene: 13. The CDR3 contains 16 residues. CDR3 coding DNA: TGTGCCAGCGGGACCTTGGCGGGAGGGAGCCCCTACGAGCAGTACTTC. Encoded protein: CASGTLAGGSPYEQYF.

This clonotype occurred a few times. The CDR3 sequence: CATSRNRANQETQYF. The CDR3 coding sequence is TGTGCCACCAGCAGAAACAGAGCCAACCAAGAGACCCAGTACTTC. The V gene is TRBV15, the J gene TRBJ2-5, with no clear D. The CDR3 loop spans 15 amino acids. The ends were cut back, 2 bases at V and 0 bases at J, with 10 bases in the middle. Germline lookup yields CDR1 LNHNV and CDR2 YYDKDF (reference sequence).